This T cell receptor beta chain was observed in a study of cytomegalovirus exposure and HLA in healthy donors. Study observations and caveats: There were a few CMV-associated chains whose specificity for CMV antigens was confirmed in vitro. Rarity marked most TCR sequences, yet some public TCRs occurred in many donors. Altogether, 150 or so TCR beta chains were recorded as cytomegalovirus-associated. The finding came from a later analysis; first-cohort TCR clusters tended to co-occur in the approximately 120 validation repertoires.

The CDR3 loop spans 11 amino acids. The germline CDR1 and CDR2 sequences are SNHLY and FYNNEI. Trimming pared 6 bases from V and 6 bases from J, leaving 6 bases between. TCRdb keeps only in-frame clones here, not all; method: immunoSEQ multiplex PCR. The repertoire includes 250,000 to 300,000 clones, 90% of them detected once, and around 0.34% sits in the top ten. In the case of this clone: Its antigen is not known.

The chain links TRBV2 to TRBJ2-1; D is unclear. Sequencing was performed on PBMCs. The TCR was taken from a young woman in good health and CMV-seronegative. CDR3 bases: TGTGCCAGCAGAGCTGTCAATGAGCAGTTCTTC. Protein product: CASRAVNEQFF.